The clone carrying this T cell receptor beta chain was seen at least ten times. Its matching antigen is unknown. The sample comes from a study of T cells after yellow fever vaccination. On the study more broadly: With SMART-Seq v4 Ultra Low Input, the fractions containing low cell numbers were prepared. Study-wide results and caveats: High-abundance clonotypes from the bulk population could contaminate FACS-sorted repertoires. Clones that expanded after primary vaccination mostly reappeared after the booster (around 96% CD4, approximately 89% CD8). Peaking faster, on day 5 versus 15, the secondary response was nonetheless weaker.

The CDR3 loop spans 13 amino acids. V shed 7 bases and J 5 bases; nucleotides not matched to a gene: 4. TCRdb called the 5' RACE reads again in MiXCR, with one record for every CDR3 protein. The sample shows about 350,000 distinct CDR3 sequences, about 4% of them seen only once. The chain combines TRBV12-3 or TRBV12-4 with TRBJ2-3, with 9 bases lining up with TRBD2. Sequencing was performed on PBMCs, taken 5 days after the yellow fever booster vaccination. The clonotype originates from a young man who received the YFV17D yellow fever vaccine. CDR3 protein: CASTSSGEDTQYF. The CDR3 DNA follows: TGTGCCAGCACCTCTAGCGGGGAAGATACGCAGTATTTT.